This T cell receptor (beta chain) emerged from a study of PD-1 blockade in classical Hodgkin lymphoma (dated by TCRdb to about 2020). Regarding the research as a whole: Nivolumab dosing was 3 mg/kg intravenously every 2 weeks, continuing until either disease progression or unacceptable toxicity. A peripheral blood immune signature of response to PD-1 blockade in classical Hodgkin lymphoma was defined using TCR beta sequencing and CyTOF. The study at large found these results: Trial patients achieving complete response had baseline diversity similar to newly diagnosed patients, whereas partial responders and progressors had significantly lower diversity. By C4D1, a significant rise was seen in CD4+ TCR diversity but not in CD8+ TCR diversity (p=0.0027 vs p=0.16), and the rise was most apparent among complete responders (p=0.02). Patients starting nivolumab less than 1 year after ASCT had lower diversity and were excluded from later analyses to avoid confounding by immune reconstitution. Baseline TCR diversity was reported as lower in newly diagnosed patients than in healthy donors, and lower still in relapsed/refractory patients. The study covered only a single clinical trial cohort, and the causes of the repertoire differences, possibly disease activity or prior therapy, were still not defined.

Deletion took 3 bases off V and 3 bases off J, with a span of 12 bases between the germline ends. From its cysteine to its phenylalanine, the CDR3 spans 14 amino acids. The sequence is cut down to CDR3 DNA, 42 bases in frame from base 1. CDR1 and CDR2, looked up from the germline V gene, are MNHEY and SVGAGI. The Qiagen DNeasy kit was used to extract genomic DNA both from unsorted PBMCs and from the negatively selected CD4+ and CD8+ fractions. Amplification of TCR beta CDR3 regions was done by immunoSEQ multiplex PCR with primers that anneal to V and J segments. Amplification bias was minimized using a synthetic immune receptor repertoire, and residual bias was removed computationally after sequencing. Concerning the study's data processing: Custom Python scripts were used to quantify repertoire diversity as the Shannon entropy index. Unsorted, CD4+ and CD8+ repertoires were analyzed separately, except in combined analyses where CD4+ and CD8+ sequences were merged in silico. Clonal expansion was defined as a frequency increase of at least 2-fold after treatment compared with C1D1, and clones undetected at baseline were assigned a pseudocount of 0.5. Singleton clones were defined as clones with 0 or 1 copy at C1D1, and non-singleton clones were defined as clones with 2 or more copies. Clones expanded in unsorted samples were assigned a CD4+, CD8+ or unknown annotation through matching of protein sequences in sorted samples from the same patient. Wilcoxon tests on paired samples were used to test changes in diversity from C1D1 to C4D1. Sourced from immuneACCESS, this table was stored by TCRdb with only in-frame sequences that have V and J called. A share of the clones is absent; for the studies checked, an unresolved V gene accounts for under half, and the remainder has no known explanation. V and J calls and clone size are copied from that table; D and trimming were computed from the DNA. This sample has more than 140,000 clones in its table, and 78% of those were observed once. About 9.3% of the sample is held by the ten biggest clonotypes.

As for this clone: What this receptor recognizes is not known. The record has no base qualities; no much larger clone is one base away.

The sample's time point, from its label and the paper: cycle 2 day 1 (C2D1) of nivolumab. Every trial patient had relapsed following autologous stem cell transplantation, and prior brentuximab vedotin exposure was what differed among cohorts A, B and C. The trial cohort included around 56 patients with relapsed/refractory classical Hodgkin lymphoma, and each patient had a best overall response of complete response, partial response or progressive disease. Trial patients were treated with single-agent nivolumab in the multi-cohort phase II CheckMate 205 trial. An independent review committee assessed best overall response by applying the 2007 International Working Group response criteria. Trial PBMCs were collected just before the start of nivolumab (C1D1) and during therapy at cycle 2 day 1 and cycle 4 day 1. Peripheral blood was collected in 8 mL Vacutainer Cell Preparation Tubes, from which PBMCs were isolated by centrifugation and then cryopreserved.

This sequence originates from a human donor with classical Hodgkin lymphoma. The sample in question was peripheral blood mononuclear cells (PBMCs), obtained before the second cycle of nivolumab. The sequence joins TRBV6-5 to TRBJ2-7; a tentative D match to TRBD1 spans 6 bases. The CDR3 region reads CASSYSQGFYEQYF. The DNA is as follows: TGTGCCAGCAGTTATTCCCAGGGGTTCTACGAGCAGTACTTC.